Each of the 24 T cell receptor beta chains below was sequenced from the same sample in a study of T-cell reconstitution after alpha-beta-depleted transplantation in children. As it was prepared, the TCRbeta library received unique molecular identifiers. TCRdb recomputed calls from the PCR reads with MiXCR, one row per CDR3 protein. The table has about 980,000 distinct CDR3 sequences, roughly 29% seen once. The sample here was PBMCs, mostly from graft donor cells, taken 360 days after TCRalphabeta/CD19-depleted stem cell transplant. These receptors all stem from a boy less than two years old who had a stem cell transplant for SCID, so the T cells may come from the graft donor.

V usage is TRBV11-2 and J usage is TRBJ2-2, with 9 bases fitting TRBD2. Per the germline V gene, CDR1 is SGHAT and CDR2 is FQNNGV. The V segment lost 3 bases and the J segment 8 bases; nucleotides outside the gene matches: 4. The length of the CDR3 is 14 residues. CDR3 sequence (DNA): TGTGCCAGCAGCTTTGGCGGGGGGGCAGGGGAGCTGTTTTTT. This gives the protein CASSFGGGAGELFF.

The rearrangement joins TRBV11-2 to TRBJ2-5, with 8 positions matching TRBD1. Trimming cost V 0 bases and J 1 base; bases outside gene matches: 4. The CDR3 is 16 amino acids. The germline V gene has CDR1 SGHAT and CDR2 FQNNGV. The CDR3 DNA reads TGTGCCAGCAGCTTAGAACCGGGACAGGTCCAAGAGACCCAGTACTTC. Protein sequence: CASSLEPGQVQETQYF.

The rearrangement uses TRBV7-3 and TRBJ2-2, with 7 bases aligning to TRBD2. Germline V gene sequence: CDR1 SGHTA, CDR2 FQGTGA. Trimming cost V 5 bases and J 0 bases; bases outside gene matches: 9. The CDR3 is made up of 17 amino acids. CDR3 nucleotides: TGTGCCAGCAGCCGAGACCCCGGACTAGCGAACACCGGGGAGCTGTTTTTT. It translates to CASSRDPGLANTGELFF.

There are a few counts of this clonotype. CDR3 nucleotides: TGTGCCAGCAGCTTAACATCGAGCGGGGTAAACACCGGGGAGCTGTTTTTT. Amino acids: CASSLTSSGVNTGELFF. The chain combines TRBV7-3 with TRBJ2-2, with 7 bases lining up with TRBD2. Germline CDR1 is SGHTA and CDR2 is FQGTGA. The CDR3 runs 17 residues. V was pared by 0 bases and J by 2 bases, with 6 bases of the junction left unmatched.

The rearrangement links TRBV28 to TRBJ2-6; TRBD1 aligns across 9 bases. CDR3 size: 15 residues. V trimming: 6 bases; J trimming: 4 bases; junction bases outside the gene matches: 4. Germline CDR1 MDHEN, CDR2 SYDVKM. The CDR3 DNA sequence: TGTGCCAGCAGCTGGGACAGGGCCGGGGCCAACGTCCTGACTTTC. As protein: CASSWDRAGANVLTF.

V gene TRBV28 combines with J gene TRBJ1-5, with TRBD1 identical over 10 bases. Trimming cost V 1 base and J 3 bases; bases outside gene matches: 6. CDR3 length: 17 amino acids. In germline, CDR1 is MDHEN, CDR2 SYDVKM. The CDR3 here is CASSLFRGQGNNQPQHF. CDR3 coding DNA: TGTGCCAGCAGTTTATTTAGGGGACAGGGGAACAATCAGCCCCAGCATTTT.

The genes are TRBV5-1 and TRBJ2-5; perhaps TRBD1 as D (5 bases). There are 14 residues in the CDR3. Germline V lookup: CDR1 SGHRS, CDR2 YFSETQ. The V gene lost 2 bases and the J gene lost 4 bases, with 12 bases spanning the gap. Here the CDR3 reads CASSLKGLGETQYF. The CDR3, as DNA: TGCGCCAGCAGCTTAAAGGGGTTGGGAGAGACCCAGTACTTC. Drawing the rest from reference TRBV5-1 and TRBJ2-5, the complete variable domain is KAGVTQTPRYLIKTRGQQVTLSCSPISGHRSVSWYQQTPGQGLQFLFEYFSETQRNKGNFPGRFSGRQFSNSRSEMNVSTLELGDSALYLCASSLKGLGETQYFGPGTRLLVL.

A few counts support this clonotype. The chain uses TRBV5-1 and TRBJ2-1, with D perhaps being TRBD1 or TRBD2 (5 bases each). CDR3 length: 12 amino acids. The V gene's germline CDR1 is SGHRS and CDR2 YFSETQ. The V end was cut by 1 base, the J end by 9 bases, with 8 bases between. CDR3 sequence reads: CASSLPGTEQFF. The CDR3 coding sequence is TGCGCCAGCAGCTTGCCGGGGACTGAGCAGTTCTTC.

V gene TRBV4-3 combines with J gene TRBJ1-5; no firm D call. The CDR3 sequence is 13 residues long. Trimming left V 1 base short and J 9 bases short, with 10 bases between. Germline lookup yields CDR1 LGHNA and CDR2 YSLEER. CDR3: CASSQVYAGPQHF. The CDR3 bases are TGCGCCAGCAGCCAAGTATACGCAGGGCCCCAGCATTTT.

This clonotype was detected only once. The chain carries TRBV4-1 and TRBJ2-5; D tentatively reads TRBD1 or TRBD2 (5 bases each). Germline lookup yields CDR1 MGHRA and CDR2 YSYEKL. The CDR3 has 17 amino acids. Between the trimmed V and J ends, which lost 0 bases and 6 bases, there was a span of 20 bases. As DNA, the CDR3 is TGCGCCAGCAGCCAAGATCGGGGCAGCCTGAGTTCAAAGACCCAGTACTTC. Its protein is CASSQDRGSLSSKTQYF.

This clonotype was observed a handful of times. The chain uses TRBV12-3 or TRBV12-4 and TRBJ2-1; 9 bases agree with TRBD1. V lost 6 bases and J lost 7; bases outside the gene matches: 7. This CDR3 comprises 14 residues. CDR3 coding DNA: TGTGCCAGCAGACCCACAGGGGGCCGGAATGAGCAGTTCTTC. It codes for CASRPTGGRNEQFF.

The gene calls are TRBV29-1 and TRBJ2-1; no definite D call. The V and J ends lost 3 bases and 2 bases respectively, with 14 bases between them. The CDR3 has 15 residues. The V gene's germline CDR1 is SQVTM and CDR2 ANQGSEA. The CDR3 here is CSVERLALTYNEQFF. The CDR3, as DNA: TGCAGCGTTGAGCGTCTTGCCCTGACCTACAATGAGCAGTTCTTC.

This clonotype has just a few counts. DNA for the CDR3: TGCGCCAGCAGCTACCCGAACTACACTAGCGGGGGGGCTGGTACGCAGTATTTT. Residues: CASSYPNYTSGGAGTQYF. The rearrangement uses TRBV5-1 and TRBJ2-3, with 13 bases identical to TRBD2. Germline V gene data show CDR1 as SGHRS and CDR2 as YFSETQ. Trimming cost V 3 bases and J 8 bases; bases outside gene matches: 15. The CDR3 consists of 18 residues.

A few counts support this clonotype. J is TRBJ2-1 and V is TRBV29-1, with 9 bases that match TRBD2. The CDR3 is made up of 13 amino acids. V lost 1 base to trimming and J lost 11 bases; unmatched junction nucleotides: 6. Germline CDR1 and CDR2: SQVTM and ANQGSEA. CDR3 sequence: CSVEVLAGLQQFF. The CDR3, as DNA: TGCAGCGTTGAAGTTCTAGCGGGGTTACAGCAGTTCTTC.

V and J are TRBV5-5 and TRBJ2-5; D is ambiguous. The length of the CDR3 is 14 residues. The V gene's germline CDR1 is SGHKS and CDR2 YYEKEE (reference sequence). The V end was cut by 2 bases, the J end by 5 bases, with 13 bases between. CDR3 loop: CASSFGPKGETQYF. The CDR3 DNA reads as TGTGCCAGCAGCTTCGGGCCAAAAGGGGAGACCCAGTACTTC.

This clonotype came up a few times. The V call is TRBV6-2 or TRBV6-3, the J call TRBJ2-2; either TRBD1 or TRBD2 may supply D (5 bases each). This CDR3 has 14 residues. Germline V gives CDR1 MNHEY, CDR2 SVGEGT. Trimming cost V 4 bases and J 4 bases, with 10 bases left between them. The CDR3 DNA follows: TGTGCCAGCAGTTTGGGGACGGCCACCGGGGAGCTGTTTTTT. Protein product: CASSLGTATGELFF.

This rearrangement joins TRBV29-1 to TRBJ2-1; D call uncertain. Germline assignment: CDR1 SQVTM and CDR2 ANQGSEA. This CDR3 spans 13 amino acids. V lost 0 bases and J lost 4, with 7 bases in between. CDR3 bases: TGCAGCGTTGAAGAGGCGGTTTACAATGAGCAGTTCTTC. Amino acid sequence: CSVEEAVYNEQFF.

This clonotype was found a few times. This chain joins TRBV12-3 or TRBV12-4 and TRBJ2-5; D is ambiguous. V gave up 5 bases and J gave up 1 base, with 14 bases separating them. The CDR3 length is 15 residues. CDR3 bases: TGTGCCAGCAGTGCCTTAATGAGGTTCCAAGAGACCCAGTACTTC. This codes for CASSALMRFQETQYF.

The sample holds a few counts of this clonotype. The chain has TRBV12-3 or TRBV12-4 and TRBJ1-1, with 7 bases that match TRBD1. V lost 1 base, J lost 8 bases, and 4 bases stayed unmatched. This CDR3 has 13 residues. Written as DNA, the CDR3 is TGTGCCAGCAGTTTAGGACAGGGAAAGGAAGCTTTCTTT. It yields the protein CASSLGQGKEAFF.

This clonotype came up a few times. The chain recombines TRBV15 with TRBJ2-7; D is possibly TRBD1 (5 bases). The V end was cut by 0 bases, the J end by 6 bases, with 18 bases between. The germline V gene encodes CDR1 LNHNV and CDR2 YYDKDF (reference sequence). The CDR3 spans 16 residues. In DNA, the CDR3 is TGTGCCACCAGCAGAGACCCGCCCCAGGGTTTCGGCGAGCAGTACTTC. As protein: CATSRDPPQGFGEQYF.

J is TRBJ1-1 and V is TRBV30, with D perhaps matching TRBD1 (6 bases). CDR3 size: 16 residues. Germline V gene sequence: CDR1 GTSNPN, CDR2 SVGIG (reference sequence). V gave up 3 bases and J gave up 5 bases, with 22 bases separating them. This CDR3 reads CAWRGKGVAARTEAFF. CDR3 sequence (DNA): TGTGCCTGGAGGGGGAAGGGGGTCGCAGCGAGGACTGAAGCTTTCTTT.

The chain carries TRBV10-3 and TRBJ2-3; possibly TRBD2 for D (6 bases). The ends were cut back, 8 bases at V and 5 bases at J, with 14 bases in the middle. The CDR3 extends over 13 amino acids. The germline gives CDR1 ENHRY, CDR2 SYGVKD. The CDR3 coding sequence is TGTGCCATCTCCCGGGGCGGGGTAGATACGCAGTATTTT. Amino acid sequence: CAISRGGVDTQYF.

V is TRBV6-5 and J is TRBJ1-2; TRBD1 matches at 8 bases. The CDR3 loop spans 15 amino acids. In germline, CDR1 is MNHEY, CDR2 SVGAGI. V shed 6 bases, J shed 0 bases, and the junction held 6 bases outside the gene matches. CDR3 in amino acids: CASSYRDRTNYGYTF. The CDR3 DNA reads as TGTGCCAGCAGCTACCGGGACAGGACTAACTATGGCTACACCTTC.

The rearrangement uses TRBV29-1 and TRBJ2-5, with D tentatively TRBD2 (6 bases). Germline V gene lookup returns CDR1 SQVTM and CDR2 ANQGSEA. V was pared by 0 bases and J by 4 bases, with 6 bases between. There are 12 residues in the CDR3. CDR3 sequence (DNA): TGCAGCGTTGAAGACGGGGGAGAGACCCAGTACTTC. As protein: CSVEDGGETQYF.